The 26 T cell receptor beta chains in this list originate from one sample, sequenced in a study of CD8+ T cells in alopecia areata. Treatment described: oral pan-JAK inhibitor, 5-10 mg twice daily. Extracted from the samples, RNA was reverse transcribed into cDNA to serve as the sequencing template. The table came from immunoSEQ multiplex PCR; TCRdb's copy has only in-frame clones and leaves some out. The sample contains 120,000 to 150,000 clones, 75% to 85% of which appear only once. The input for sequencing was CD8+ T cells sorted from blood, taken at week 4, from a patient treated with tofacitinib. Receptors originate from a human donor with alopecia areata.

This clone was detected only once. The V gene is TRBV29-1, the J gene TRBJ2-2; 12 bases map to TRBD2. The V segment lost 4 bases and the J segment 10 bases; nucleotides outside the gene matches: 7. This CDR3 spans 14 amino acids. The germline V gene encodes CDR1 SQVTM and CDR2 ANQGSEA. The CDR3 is CSVGLAGGAEELFF. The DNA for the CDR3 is TGCAGCGTTGGGCTAGCGGGGGGGGCCGAGGAGCTGTTTTTT.

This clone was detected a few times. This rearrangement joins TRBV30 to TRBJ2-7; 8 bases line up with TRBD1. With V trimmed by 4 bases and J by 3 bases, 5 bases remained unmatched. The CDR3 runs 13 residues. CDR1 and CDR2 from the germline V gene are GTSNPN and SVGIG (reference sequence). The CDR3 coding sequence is TGTGCCTGGATGGACAGGGTAAACTACGAGCAGTACTTC. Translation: CAWMDRVNYEQYF.

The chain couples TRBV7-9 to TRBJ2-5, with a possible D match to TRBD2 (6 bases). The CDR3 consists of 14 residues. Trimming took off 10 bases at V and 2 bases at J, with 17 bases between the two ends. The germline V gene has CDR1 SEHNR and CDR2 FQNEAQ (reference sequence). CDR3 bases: TGTGCCATTCTACTGACGGGGAGGCAAGAGACCCAGTACTTC. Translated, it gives CAILLTGRQETQYF. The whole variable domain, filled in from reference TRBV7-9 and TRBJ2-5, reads DTGVSQNPRHKITKRGQNVTFRCDPISEHNRLYWYRQTLGQGPEFLTYFQNEAQLEKSRLLSDRFSAERPKGSFSTLEIQRTEQGDSAMYLCAILLTGRQETQYFGPGTRLLVL.

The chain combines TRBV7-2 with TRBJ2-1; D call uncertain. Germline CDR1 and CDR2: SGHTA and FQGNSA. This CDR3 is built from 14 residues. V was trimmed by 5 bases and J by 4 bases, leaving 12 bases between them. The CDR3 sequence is CASSPAQPYNEQFF. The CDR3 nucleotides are TGTGCCAGCAGCCCAGCACAGCCTTACAATGAGCAGTTCTTC.

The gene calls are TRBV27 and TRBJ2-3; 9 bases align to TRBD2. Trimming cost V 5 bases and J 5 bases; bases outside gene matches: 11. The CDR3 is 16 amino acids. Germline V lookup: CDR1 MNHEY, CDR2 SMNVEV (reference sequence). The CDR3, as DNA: TGTGCCAGCAGTCCCTTCCCGGGCGGGGGGGTAGATACGCAGTATTTT. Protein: CASSPFPGGGVDTQYF.

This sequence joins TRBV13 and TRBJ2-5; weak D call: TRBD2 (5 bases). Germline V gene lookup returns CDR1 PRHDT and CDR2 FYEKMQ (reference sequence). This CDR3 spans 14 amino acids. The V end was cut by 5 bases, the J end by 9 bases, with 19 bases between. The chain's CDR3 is CASSARGQNGAQYF. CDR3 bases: TGTGCCAGCAGCGCCCGCGGCCAGAACGGGGCCCAGTACTTC. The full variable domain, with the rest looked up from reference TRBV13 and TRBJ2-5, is AAGVIQSPRHLIKEKRETATLKCYPIPRHDTVYWYQQGPGQDPQFLISFYEKMQSDKGSIPDRFSAQQFSDYHSELNMSSLELGDSALYFCASSARGQNGAQYFGPGTRLLVL.

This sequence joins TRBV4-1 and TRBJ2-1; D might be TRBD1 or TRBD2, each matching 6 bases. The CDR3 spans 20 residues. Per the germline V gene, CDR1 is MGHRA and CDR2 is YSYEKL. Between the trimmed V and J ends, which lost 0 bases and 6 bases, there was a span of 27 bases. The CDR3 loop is CASSQDVRGEGGRHGNEQFF. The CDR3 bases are TGCGCCAGCAGCCAAGATGTTAGGGGTGAAGGGGGGAGGCACGGCAATGAGCAGTTCTTC.

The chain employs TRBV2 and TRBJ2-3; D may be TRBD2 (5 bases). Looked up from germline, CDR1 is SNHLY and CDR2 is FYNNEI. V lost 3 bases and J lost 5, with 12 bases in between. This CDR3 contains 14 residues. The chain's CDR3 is CASSESGAGDTQYF. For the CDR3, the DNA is TGTGCCAGCAGTGAGAGCGGCGCGGGAGATACGCAGTATTTT.

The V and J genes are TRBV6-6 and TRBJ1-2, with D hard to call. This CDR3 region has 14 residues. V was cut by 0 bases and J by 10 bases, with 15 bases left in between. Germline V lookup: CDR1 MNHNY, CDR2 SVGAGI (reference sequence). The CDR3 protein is CASSYSRAPIAYTF. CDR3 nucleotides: TGTGCCAGCAGTTACTCCCGGGCCCCAATAGCCTACACCTTC.

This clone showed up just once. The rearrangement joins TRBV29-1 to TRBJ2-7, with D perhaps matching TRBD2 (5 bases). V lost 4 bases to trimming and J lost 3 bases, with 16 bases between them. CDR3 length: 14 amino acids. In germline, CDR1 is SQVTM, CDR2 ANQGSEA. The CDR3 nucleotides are TGCAGCGTTGTCGATGGGAGTAACTTCTACGAGCAGTACTTC. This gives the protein CSVVDGSNFYEQYF.

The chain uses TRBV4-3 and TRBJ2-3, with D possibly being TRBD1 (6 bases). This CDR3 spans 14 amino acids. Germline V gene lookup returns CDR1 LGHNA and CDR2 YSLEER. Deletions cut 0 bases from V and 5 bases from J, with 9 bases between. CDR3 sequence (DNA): TGCGCCAGCAGCCAAGATGACAGGAGAGATACGCAGTATTTT. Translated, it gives CASSQDDRRDTQYF.

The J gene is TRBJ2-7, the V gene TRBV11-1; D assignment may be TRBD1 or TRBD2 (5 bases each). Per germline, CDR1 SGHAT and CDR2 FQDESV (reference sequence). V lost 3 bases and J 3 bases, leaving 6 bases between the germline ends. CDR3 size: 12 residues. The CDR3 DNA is TGTGCCAGCAGCTTGGGGGTCTACGAGCAGTACTTC. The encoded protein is CASSLGVYEQYF. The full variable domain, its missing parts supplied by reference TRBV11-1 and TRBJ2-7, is EAEVAQSPRYKITEKSQAVAFWCDPISGHATLYWYRQILGQGPELLVQFQDESVVDDSQLPKDRFSAERLKGVDSTLKIQPAELGDSAMYLCASSLGVYEQYFGPGTRLTVT.

CDR3 amino acids: CASSSLGSGGRNEQFF. The DNA of the CDR3 is TGTGCCAGCAGTTCCCTGGGTAGCGGGGGGCGAAATGAGCAGTTCTTC. The chain links TRBV27 to TRBJ2-1; 10 nucleotides align to TRBD2. Germline CDR1 reads MNHEY; CDR2 reads SMNVEV (reference sequence). This CDR3 region has 16 residues. The V segment lost 4 bases and the J segment 7 bases; nucleotides outside the gene matches: 10.

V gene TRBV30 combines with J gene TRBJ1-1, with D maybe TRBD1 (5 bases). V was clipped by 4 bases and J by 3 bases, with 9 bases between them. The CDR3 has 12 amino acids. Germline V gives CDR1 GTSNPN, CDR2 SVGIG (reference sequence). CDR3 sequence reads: CAWTGMHTEAFF. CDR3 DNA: TGTGCCTGGACAGGGATGCACACTGAAGCTTTCTTT.

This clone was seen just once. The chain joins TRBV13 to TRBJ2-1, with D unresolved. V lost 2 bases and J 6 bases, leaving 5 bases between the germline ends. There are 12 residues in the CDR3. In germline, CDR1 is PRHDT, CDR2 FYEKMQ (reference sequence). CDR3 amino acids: CASSLSGNEQFF. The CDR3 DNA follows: TGTGCCAGCAGCTTATCCGGCAATGAGCAGTTCTTC.

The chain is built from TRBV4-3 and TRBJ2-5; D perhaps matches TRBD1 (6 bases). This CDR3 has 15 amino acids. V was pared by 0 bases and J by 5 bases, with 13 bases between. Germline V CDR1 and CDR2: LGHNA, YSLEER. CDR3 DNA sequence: TGCGCCAGCAGCCAAGACAAAACAGGGTTGGAGACCCAGTACTTC. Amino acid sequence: CASSQDKTGLETQYF.

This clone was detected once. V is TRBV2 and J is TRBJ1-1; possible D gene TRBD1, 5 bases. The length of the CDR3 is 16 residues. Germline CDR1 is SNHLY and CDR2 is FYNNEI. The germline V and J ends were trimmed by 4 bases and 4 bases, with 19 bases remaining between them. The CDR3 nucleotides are TGTGCCAGCAGTGTTCGATTCTCAGGGACGGGCACTGAAGCTTTCTTT. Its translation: CASSVRFSGTGTEAFF.

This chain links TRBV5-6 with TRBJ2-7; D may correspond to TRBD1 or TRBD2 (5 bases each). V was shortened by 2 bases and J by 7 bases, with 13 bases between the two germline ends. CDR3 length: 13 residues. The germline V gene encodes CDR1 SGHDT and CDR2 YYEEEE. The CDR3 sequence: CASSFGKGWEQYF. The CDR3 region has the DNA TGTGCCAGCAGCTTCGGGAAGGGGTGGGAGCAGTACTTC.

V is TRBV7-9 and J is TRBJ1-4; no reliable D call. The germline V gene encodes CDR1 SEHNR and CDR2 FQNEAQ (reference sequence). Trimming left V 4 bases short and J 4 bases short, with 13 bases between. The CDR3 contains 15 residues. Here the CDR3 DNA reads TGTGCCAGCAGCTACGGTCAGGACTTTAATGAAAAACTGTTTTTT. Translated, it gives CASSYGQDFNEKLFF.

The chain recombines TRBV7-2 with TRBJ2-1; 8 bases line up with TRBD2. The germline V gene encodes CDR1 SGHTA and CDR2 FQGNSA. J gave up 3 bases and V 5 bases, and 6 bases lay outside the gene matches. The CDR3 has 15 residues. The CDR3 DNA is TGTGCCAGCAGCGCCGGGACTAGACTCTACAATGAGCAGTTCTTC. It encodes CASSAGTRLYNEQFF.

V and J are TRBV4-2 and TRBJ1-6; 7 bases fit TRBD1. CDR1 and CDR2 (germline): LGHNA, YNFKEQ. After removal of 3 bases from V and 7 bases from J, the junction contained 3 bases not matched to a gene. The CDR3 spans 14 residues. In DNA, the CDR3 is TGTGCCAGCAGCCAGCAGGGGGAAAATTCACCCCTCCACTTT. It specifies CASSQQGENSPLHF.

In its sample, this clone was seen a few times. CDR3 region: CASSSGGTDTQYF. The CDR3 DNA reads as TGTGCCAGCAGCTCCGGAGGCACAGATACGCAGTATTTT. The chain is built from TRBV7-9 and TRBJ2-3, with unresolved D. CDR3 length: 13 residues. Germline values: CDR1 SEHNR, CDR2 FQNEAQ (reference sequence). Between the trimmed V and J ends, which lost 4 bases and 1 base, there was a span of 6 bases.

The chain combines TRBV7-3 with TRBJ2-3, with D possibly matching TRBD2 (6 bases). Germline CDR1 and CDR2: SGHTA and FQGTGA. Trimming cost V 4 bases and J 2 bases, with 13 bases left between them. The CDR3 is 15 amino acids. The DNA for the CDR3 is TGTGCCAGCAGCTCCCGCGGGGTTCTCACAGATACGCAGTATTTT. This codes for CASSSRGVLTDTQYF.

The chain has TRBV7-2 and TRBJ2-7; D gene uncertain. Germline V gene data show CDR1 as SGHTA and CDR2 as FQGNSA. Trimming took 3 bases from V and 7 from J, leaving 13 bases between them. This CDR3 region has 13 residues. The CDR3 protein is CASSLFLEREQYF. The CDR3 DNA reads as TGTGCCAGCAGCTTGTTCCTAGAGAGGGAGCAGTACTTC.

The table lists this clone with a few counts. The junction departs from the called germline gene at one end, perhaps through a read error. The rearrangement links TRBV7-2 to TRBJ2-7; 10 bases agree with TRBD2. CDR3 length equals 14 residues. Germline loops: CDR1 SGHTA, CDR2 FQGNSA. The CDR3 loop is CASSLAGDAYEQYF. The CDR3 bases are TGTGCCAGCAGCCTAGCGGGGGACGCCTACGAGCAGTACTTC.

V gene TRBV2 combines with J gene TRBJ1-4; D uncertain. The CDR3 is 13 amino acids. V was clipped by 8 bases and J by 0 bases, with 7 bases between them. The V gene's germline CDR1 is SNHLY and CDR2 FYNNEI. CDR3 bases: TGTGCCAGCGGGAGTGCAACTAATGAAAAACTGTTTTTT. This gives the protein CASGSATNEKLFF.